One and the same sample provided the 7 T cell receptor beta chains below, sequenced in a study of OX40 agonist ivuxolimab in advanced cancers. Repertoires were generated with immunoSEQ multiplex PCR, while TCRdb's copy carries only in-frame clones and drops some. The table shows around 21,000 clones, with 73% occurring only once. The sequenced sample was CD4+ or CD8+ T cells sorted from blood, obtained in a trial of the OX40 agonist ivuxolimab. These TCRs come from an adult with an advanced solid tumor such as melanoma, head and neck, liver or kidney cancer.

The chain is built from TRBV7-9 and TRBJ2-7; weak D call: TRBD2 (5 bases). The CDR3 loop spans 13 amino acids. The germline CDR1 and CDR2 sequences are SEHNR and FQNEAQ (reference sequence). Trimming removed 1 base at V and 6 bases at J, with 10 bases between. CDR3 sequence reads: CASSLGGYPEQYF. DNA for the CDR3: TGTGCCAGCAGCTTAGGAGGGTACCCCGAGCAGTACTTC.

The rearrangement joins TRBV7-8 to TRBJ1-2; 10 bases map to TRBD1. CDR1 and CDR2 from the germline V gene are SGHVS and FQNEAQ. This CDR3 comprises 14 residues. The ends lost 1 base at V and 7 bases at J; junction bases unmatched: 3. CDR3 DNA: TGTGCCAGCAGCTTAGTAGGACAGGGGGGTGGCTACACCTTC. This sequence encodes CASSLVGQGGGYTF.

This rearrangement joins TRBV28 to TRBJ1-5, with D possibly being TRBD1 (6 bases). The CDR3 is 14 amino acids. V was clipped by 3 bases and J by 7 bases, with 13 bases between them. Per the germline V gene, CDR1 is MDHEN and CDR2 is SYDVKM. The CDR3 region has the DNA TGTGCCAGCAGTTTGGGACACCTGGGGCAGCCCCAGCATTTT. Encoded protein: CASSLGHLGQPQHF.

This rearrangement joins TRBV28 to TRBJ1-5; D is undetermined. The CDR3 has 16 amino acids. CDR1 is MDHEN and CDR2 is SYDVKM in the germline V gene. The ends were cut back, 3 bases at V and 4 bases at J, with 16 bases in the middle. This CDR3 is CASSFEGTYPNQPQHF. CDR3 in DNA: TGTGCCAGCAGTTTCGAAGGTACCTACCCTAATCAGCCCCAGCATTTT.

This clone was seen just once. The V and J genes are TRBV7-8 and TRBJ1-5; 9 nucleotides align to TRBD1. V shed 4 bases and J 6 bases; nucleotides not matched to a gene: 4. The CDR3 consists of 14 residues. CDR1 and CDR2 from the germline V gene are SGHVS and FQNEAQ. This CDR3 reads CASSSGTGFQPQHF. CDR3 DNA sequence: TGTGCCAGCAGCTCCGGGACAGGGTTTCAGCCCCAGCATTTT. Complete variable domain (other parts from reference TRBV7-8 and TRBJ1-5): GAGVSQSPRYKVAKRGQDVALRCDPISGHVSLFWYQQALGQGPEFLTYFQNEAQLDKSGLPSDRFFAERPEGSVSTLKIQRTQQEDSAVYLCASSSGTGFQPQHFGDGTRLSIL.

As DNA, the CDR3 is TGTGCCAGCAAAACCTCCGGATCCTACGAGCAGTACTTC. Translation gives CASKTSGSYEQYF. The gene calls are TRBV27 and TRBJ2-7; D gene ambiguous. This CDR3 has 13 amino acids. Germline V gene data show CDR1 as MNHEY and CDR2 as SMNVEV (reference sequence). Trimming removed 7 bases from V and 1 base from J, with 11 bases in between.

Only one count was recorded for this clone. The chain has TRBV11-3 and TRBJ2-1, with TRBD1 matching over 7 bases. The V segment lost 5 bases and the J segment 5 bases; nucleotides outside the gene matches: 9. Germline CDR1 and CDR2: SGHNT and YENEEA. The CDR3 covers 15 residues. The CDR3 reads CASSPGGDRDNEQFF. In DNA, the CDR3 is TGTGCCAGCAGCCCCGGCGGTGACAGGGACAATGAGCAGTTCTTC.